The sequence of this T cell receptor (beta chain) was determined in a study of blood T cell repertoires in COVID-19. Study as a whole: Researchers got acute and convalescent COVID-19 samples from the United States, Italy and Spain.

Clones were sequenced by immunoSEQ multiplex PCR, and TCRdb holds only the in-frame ones, with some missing. Among a few hundred thousand clones listed, 86% were seen once. The CDR3 is made up of 15 amino acids. The V end lost 0 bases, the J end lost 6 bases, and 12 bases lay between the germline ends. Germline CDR1 is SGHRS and CDR2 is YFSETQ. The TCR originated in a woman in her sixties or seventies with COVID-19, enrolled during active disease. The chain has TRBV5-1 and TRBJ2-2; TRBD2 is a possible D gene (5 bases). The sample consisted of peripheral blood. The CDR3 DNA sequence: TGCGCCAGCAGCTTGGGTCCTAGCCGGTCCGGGGAGCTGTTTTTT. Translated: CASSLGPSRSGELFF.